The 31 T cell receptor beta chains given below trace back to one sample, sequenced in a study of T cell responses to AZD1222 COVID-19 vaccine. Repertoires were generated with immunoSEQ multiplex PCR, while TCRdb's copy carries only in-frame clones and drops some. The sample consists of 150,000 to 200,000 clones, over 80% of them appearing once. The source was peripheral blood, collected 28 days after the second dose of the MenACWY control vaccine. The source of these receptors is an adult who received the MenACWY meningococcal vaccine as a control.

The CDR3 DNA follows: TGTGCCAGTAGTATATTGTGGGGGGCCCAAGAGACCCAGTACTTC. This codes for CASSILWGAQETQYF. V usage is TRBV19 and J usage is TRBJ2-5; D could derive from TRBD1 or TRBD2 (6 bases each). Germline V lookup: CDR1 LNHDA, CDR2 SQIVND (reference sequence). The CDR3 is 15 amino acids. Trimming stripped 2 bases from V and 1 base from J, with 11 bases between.

The chain recombines TRBV5-1 with TRBJ1-1; D remains unclear. This CDR3 has 15 amino acids. V gave up 1 base and J gave up 1 base, with 11 bases separating them. The germline CDR1 and CDR2 sequences are SGHRS and YFSETQ. The CDR3 is CASSLSPASNTEAFF. The CDR3 nucleotides read TGCGCCAGCAGCTTGAGCCCGGCCTCGAACACTGAAGCTTTCTTT.

V usage is TRBV27 and J usage is TRBJ2-7; a possible D gene is TRBD1 (6 bases). The V end lost 8 bases, the J end lost 2 bases, and 7 bases lay between the germline ends. CDR3 size: 11 residues. The germline CDR1 and CDR2 sequences are MNHEY and SMNVEV (reference sequence). CDR3 bases: TGTGCCAGCCGGGACACCTACGAGCAGTACTTC. Encoded protein: CASRDTYEQYF.

DNA for the CDR3: TGTGCCACCTCGTCGGGACAGCAATATGGCTACACCTTC. As protein: CATSSGQQYGYTF. This sequence joins TRBV12-3 or TRBV12-4 and TRBJ1-2; TRBD1 agrees at 7 bases. With V trimmed by 10 bases and J by 5 bases, 10 bases remained unmatched. The CDR3 sequence is 13 residues long.

The chain joins TRBV19 to TRBJ2-5; D might be TRBD2 (6 bases). V gave up 7 bases and J gave up 2 bases, with 17 bases separating them. This CDR3 spans 15 amino acids. The germline V gene has CDR1 LNHDA and CDR2 SQIVND (reference sequence). CDR3 sequence reads: CASTPSGWVQETQYF. The CDR3 DNA follows: TGTGCCAGTACCCCCAGCGGGTGGGTTCAAGAGACCCAGTACTTC.

The chain joins TRBV6-5 to TRBJ1-1; D is unresolved. There are 15 residues in the CDR3. Trimming stripped 2 bases from V and 0 bases from J, with 10 bases between. Germline values: CDR1 MNHEY, CDR2 SVGAGI. In nucleotides, the CDR3 is TGTGCCAGCAGTTACCACTTGAATGTGAACACTGAAGCTTTCTTT. Encoded protein: CASSYHLNVNTEAFF.

The chain is built from TRBV28 and TRBJ1-3; D is possibly TRBD1 (5 bases). CDR3 size: 14 residues. CDR1 MDHEN and CDR2 SYDVKM come from the germline V gene. V shed 5 bases and J shed 0 bases, with 8 bases lying between them. CDR3 in DNA: TGTGCCAGCAGTCCCGGGACCTCTGGAAACACCATATATTTT. Amino acids: CASSPGTSGNTIYF. Combining the CDR3 with reference TRBV28 and TRBJ1-3 gives the whole variable domain DVKVTQSSRYLVKRTGEKVFLECVQDMDHENMFWYRQDPGLGLRLIYFSYDVKMKEKGDIPEGYSVSREKKERFSLILESASTNQTSMYLCASSPGTSGNTIYFGEGSWLTVV.

The CDR3 nucleotides read TGCGCCAGCAACGCGGGAGGGTTTGCCAAAAACATTCAGTACTTC. Translated, it gives CASNAGGFAKNIQYF. The genes are TRBV10-2 and TRBJ2-4; 9 bases fit TRBD2. CDR3 length equals 15 residues. V gave up 7 bases and J gave up 1 base; unmatched junction bases: 5. Germline-derived CDR1 and CDR2 are WSHSY and SAAADI.

The V and J genes are TRBV7-2 and TRBJ1-2; D is ambiguous. V shed 5 bases and J shed 0 bases, with 13 bases lying between them. The CDR3 is 15 residues long. Germline CDR1 reads SGHTA; CDR2 reads FQGNSA. CDR3 coding DNA: TGTGCCAGCAGCCCCTCCGGGATAACTAACTATGGCTACACCTTC. Amino acids: CASSPSGITNYGYTF.

The genes are TRBV5-1 and TRBJ1-5, with a possible D match to TRBD1 (5 bases). CDR3 length: 12 residues. V was clipped by 3 bases and J by 9 bases, with 10 bases between them. CDR1 is SGHRS and CDR2 is YFSETQ in the germline V gene. Here the CDR3 DNA reads TGCGCCAGCAGCTGGGGGTTCGGGCCCCAGCATTTT. This translates into CASSWGFGPQHF.

The chain employs TRBV9 and TRBJ2-3; no firm D call. Trimming stripped 4 bases from V and 6 bases from J, with 15 bases between. This CDR3 comprises 14 residues. Germline V gives CDR1 SGDLS, CDR2 YYNGEE. The CDR3 loop reads CASSQTPRDDTQYF. CDR3 coding DNA: TGTGCCAGCAGCCAGACCCCCCGAGACGATACGCAGTATTTT.

The chain combines TRBV27 with TRBJ2-5, with D possibly being TRBD1 (6 bases). With 6 bases removed from V and 5 bases from J, the gap between germline ends came to 10 bases. CDR3 length: 12 amino acids. Germline assignment: CDR1 MNHEY and CDR2 SMNVEV (reference sequence). DNA of the CDR3: TGTGCCAGCAGCAGGGGCGGGGAGACCCAGTACTTC. This sequence encodes CASSRGGETQYF.

At least ten counts were recorded for this clone. The chain recombines TRBV9 with TRBJ1-1; 12 nucleotides match TRBD1. The CDR3 has 13 residues. Germline V gene sequence: CDR1 SGDLS, CDR2 YYNGEE. Trimming at V came to 3 bases and at J to 11 bases, leaving 5 bases not matched to a gene. CDR3 sequence reads: CASSAGTGGAAFF. DNA of the CDR3: TGTGCCAGCAGCGCGGGGACAGGGGGCGCCGCTTTCTTT.

The V call is TRBV12-3 or TRBV12-4, the J call TRBJ2-5; D is uncertain. This CDR3 region has 13 residues. Trimming removed 1 base at V and 7 bases at J, with 10 bases between. This CDR3 is CASSLGRSGTQYF. CDR3 sequence (DNA): TGTGCCAGCAGTTTAGGACGCTCTGGGACCCAGTACTTC.

This clone was found once. The genes are TRBV10-2 and TRBJ2-2; 9 nucleotides align to TRBD2. The CDR3 loop spans 14 amino acids. CDR1 and CDR2 from the germline V gene are WSHSY and SAAADI. V lost 7 bases to trimming and J lost 5 bases; unmatched junction nucleotides: 5. CDR3 DNA sequence: TGCGCCAGCACCCTTAGCGGGAGTACCGGGGAGCTGTTTTTT. It codes for CASTLSGSTGELFF.

The gene calls are TRBV12-5 and TRBJ2-1; 10 bases are shared with TRBD2. CDR1 LGHNT and CDR2 FRNRAP come from the germline V gene. Trimming cost V 7 bases and J 10 bases; bases outside gene matches: 10. The CDR3 length is 14 residues. CDR3 residues: CASAKSGRAWEQFF. Written as DNA, the CDR3 is TGTGCTAGTGCCAAGAGCGGGAGGGCCTGGGAGCAGTTCTTC.

This chain links TRBV6-1 with TRBJ1-5; the match to TRBD1 covers 7 bases. The V and J ends lost 0 bases and 6 bases, in that order; junction bases with no gene match: 14. The CDR3 is 18 residues long. Germline V gene lookup returns CDR1 MNHNS and CDR2 SASEGT. The CDR3 here is CASSEARPGQEGVQPQHF. The CDR3 nucleotides are TGTGCCAGCAGTGAAGCGCGGCCTGGACAGGAAGGGGTTCAGCCCCAGCATTTT.

This rearrangement joins TRBV24-1 to TRBJ1-2, with 7 bases aligning to TRBD1. Germline CDR1 reads KGHDR; CDR2 reads SFDVKD. CDR3 size: 17 residues. After removal of 4 bases from V and 6 bases from J, the junction contained 16 bases not matched to a gene. The CDR3 loop is CATSDPAGKQGENGYTF. The DNA for the CDR3 is TGTGCCACCAGTGACCCAGCGGGCAAGCAGGGGGAGAATGGCTACACCTTC.

The chain joins TRBV5-1 to TRBJ2-1; 10 bases are shared with TRBD2. Germline CDR1 and CDR2: SGHRS and YFSETQ. Losses at the gene ends were 10 bases for V and 6 bases for J; bases not matched to a gene: 13. The CDR3 runs to 15 residues. CDR3 amino acids: CASSYLAGATNEQFF. CDR3 nucleotide sequence: TGCGCCTCGAGTTACCTAGCGGGAGCAACCAATGAGCAGTTCTTC.

This chain joins TRBV28 and TRBJ1-5, with D perhaps TRBD1 (5 bases). CDR3 length equals 14 residues. The V and J ends lost 7 bases and 6 bases respectively, with 16 bases between them. Looked up from germline, CDR1 is MDHEN and CDR2 is SYDVKM. CDR3 sequence (DNA): TGTGCCAGCATTGGAGGGGAGGCCCTTCAGCCCCAGCATTTT. Residues: CASIGGEALQPQHF.

The V call is TRBV7-9, the J call TRBJ2-1, with TRBD2 matching over 7 bases. Germline V lookup: CDR1 SEHNR, CDR2 FQNEAQ (reference sequence). The trim removed 2 bases at V and 5 bases at J, leaving 6 bases unmatched. The CDR3 loop spans 15 amino acids. The CDR3 region has the DNA TGTGCCAGCAGCTTACGGGGGGAGGTCAACAATGAGCAGTTCTTC. This sequence encodes CASSLRGEVNNEQFF.

CDR3 region: CASSQDFGQAATNEKLFF. The CDR3 DNA sequence: TGCGCCAGCAGCCAAGATTTCGGCCAGGCAGCAACTAATGAAAAACTGTTTTTT. This rearrangement joins TRBV4-1 to TRBJ1-4; D gene unclear. Trimming stripped 0 bases from V and 0 bases from J, with 14 bases between. Germline V gene sequence: CDR1 MGHRA, CDR2 YSYEKL. This CDR3 comprises 18 residues.

The gene calls are TRBV28 and TRBJ1-2, with a tentative D call TRBD1 (6 bases). Between the trimmed V and J ends, which lost 4 bases and 0 bases, there was a span of 12 bases. The CDR3 runs to 15 residues. From germline, CDR1 is MDHEN and CDR2 SYDVKM. CDR3 DNA sequence: TGTGCCAGCAGTTCGGGGGGCGCGGCTAACTATGGCTACACCTTC. Its protein product is CASSSGGAANYGYTF.

This rearrangement joins TRBV29-1 to TRBJ1-2; TRBD1 matches at 9 bases. Germline CDR1 SQVTM, CDR2 ANQGSEA. The J segment lost 7 bases and the V segment lost 7 bases, leaving 4 bases of the junction unmatched. CDR3 length equals 11 residues. In DNA, the CDR3 is TGCAGCGGGACAGGGGAGGGTGGCTACACCTTC. Translation: CSGTGEGGYTF. Together with reference TRBV29-1 and TRBJ1-2, the CDR3 gives the full variable domain: SAVISQKPSRDICQRGTSLTIQCQVDSQVTMMFWYRQQPGQSLTLIATANQGSEATYESGFVIDKFPISRPNLTFSTLTVSNMSPEDSSIYLCSGTGEGGYTFGSGTRLTVV.

The chain combines TRBV10-2 with TRBJ2-7, with D perhaps given as TRBD1 or TRBD2 (5 bases each). Trimming removed 6 bases from V and 4 bases from J, with 13 bases in between. Per the germline V gene, CDR1 is WSHSY and CDR2 is SAAADI. This CDR3 comprises 13 residues. For the CDR3, the DNA is TGCGCCAGCAGCTGGGACGCTGCGTACGAGCAGTACTTC. This encodes CASSWDAAYEQYF.

The V call is TRBV7-2, the J call TRBJ1-2; 8 bases align to TRBD1. The CDR3 consists of 16 residues. The germline V gene has CDR1 SGHTA and CDR2 FQGNSA. With V trimmed by 1 base and J by 3 bases, 7 bases remained unmatched. The CDR3 bases are TGTGCCAGCAGCTTAGAACGGCAGGGGGCCGACTATGGCTACACCTTC. Its protein product is CASSLERQGADYGYTF.

The rearrangement joins TRBV18 to TRBJ1-3; the D is unclear. Germline CDR1 reads KGHSH; CDR2 reads LQKENI. V shed 5 bases and J shed 0 bases, with 11 bases lying between them. CDR3 length equals 15 residues. The CDR3 loop is CASSADPLSGNTIYF. CDR3 in DNA: TGTGCCAGCTCAGCGGACCCACTCTCTGGAAACACCATATATTTT.

V is TRBV9 and J is TRBJ2-7; a possible D gene is TRBD1 (6 bases). Germline loops: CDR1 SGDLS, CDR2 YYNGEE. V was pared by 4 bases and J by 4 bases, with 18 bases between. The CDR3 contains 15 residues. CDR3 coding DNA: TGTGCCAGCAGCTACACCGGGACAACCAATTACGAGCAGTACTTC. It codes for CASSYTGTTNYEQYF.

V gene TRBV6-5 combines with J gene TRBJ2-7; possibly TRBD2 for D (6 bases). Germline V gene lookup returns CDR1 MNHEY and CDR2 SVGAGI. V was cut by 6 bases and J by 6 bases, with 15 bases left in between. This CDR3 region has 13 residues. CDR3 amino acids: CASRWEVTGEQYF. In nucleotides, the CDR3 is TGTGCCAGCAGATGGGAGGTAACGGGCGAGCAGTACTTC.

This chain uses TRBV28 with TRBJ2-7, with TRBD2 identical over 8 bases. The length of the CDR3 is 15 residues. The V gene's germline CDR1 is MDHEN and CDR2 SYDVKM. The V gene end was trimmed by 3 bases and the J gene end by 7 bases; junction bases not matched to a gene: 11. CDR3 region: CASSFDREGVGEQYF. As DNA, the CDR3 is TGTGCCAGCAGTTTTGACCGGGAGGGGGTTGGAGAGCAGTACTTC.

Comment on this clone: In the same sample, other DNA sequences code for this CDR3. The CDR3 DNA follows: TGTGCCAGCCGGACAGGATCCTACGAGCAGTACTTC. Translation: CASRTGSYEQYF. This chain connects TRBV2 to TRBJ2-7, with 7 positions matching TRBD1. This CDR3 contains 12 residues. Trimming cost V 8 bases and J 1 base; bases outside gene matches: 2. The germline gives CDR1 SNHLY, CDR2 FYNNEI.